Here is one T cell receptor beta chain with its context. This sample was taken from a study of blood T cell repertoires in COVID-19. For the study at large: Sites across the United States, Italy and Spain contributed samples from acute and convalescent COVID-19.

As processed by the authors: Reference gene primer amplification in the assay estimated nucleated cell counts. Here immunoSEQ multiplex PCR was the method, and the copy in TCRdb shows in-frame clones only, minus some. V and J calls and clone size are as listed in that table; D and trimming were resolved from the DNA. The sample contains 400,000 to 500,000 clones, around nine tenths of which appear only once. All enrollees were roughly 18 to 90 years old and from approximately 24 US areas. This clonotype originated in a woman aged 40-49 years who had recovered from COVID-19. Sequences were obtained from PBMCs or T cells enriched from blood (not recorded which).

The CDR3 DNA follows: TGTGCCAGTAGTATAGAAAGGGGAAGAGGCTATGGCTACACCTTC. It codes for CASSIERGRGYGYTF. The genes are TRBV19 and TRBJ1-2; TRBD1 might be the D (5 bases). This CDR3 is built from 15 residues. Trimming removed 0 bases from V and 4 bases from J, with 12 bases in between. CDR1 and CDR2 from the germline V gene are LNHDA and SQIVND (reference sequence).